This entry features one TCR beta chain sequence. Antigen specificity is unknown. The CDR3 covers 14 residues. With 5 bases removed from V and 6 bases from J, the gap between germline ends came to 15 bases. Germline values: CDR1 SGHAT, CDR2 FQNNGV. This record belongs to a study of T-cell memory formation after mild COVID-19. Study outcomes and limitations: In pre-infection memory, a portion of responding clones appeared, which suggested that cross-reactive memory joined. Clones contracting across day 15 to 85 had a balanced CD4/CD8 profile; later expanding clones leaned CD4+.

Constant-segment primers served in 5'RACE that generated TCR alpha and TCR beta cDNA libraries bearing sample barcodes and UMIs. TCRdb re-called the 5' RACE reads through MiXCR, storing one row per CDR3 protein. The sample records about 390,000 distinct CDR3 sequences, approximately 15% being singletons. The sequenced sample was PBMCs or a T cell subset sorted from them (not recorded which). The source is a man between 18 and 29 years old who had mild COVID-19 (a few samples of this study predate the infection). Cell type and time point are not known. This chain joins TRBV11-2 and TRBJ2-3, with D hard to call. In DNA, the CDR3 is TGTGCCAGCAGCCTCGGTGGGGTGAGGGATACGCAGTATTTT. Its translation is CASSLGGVRDTQYF.